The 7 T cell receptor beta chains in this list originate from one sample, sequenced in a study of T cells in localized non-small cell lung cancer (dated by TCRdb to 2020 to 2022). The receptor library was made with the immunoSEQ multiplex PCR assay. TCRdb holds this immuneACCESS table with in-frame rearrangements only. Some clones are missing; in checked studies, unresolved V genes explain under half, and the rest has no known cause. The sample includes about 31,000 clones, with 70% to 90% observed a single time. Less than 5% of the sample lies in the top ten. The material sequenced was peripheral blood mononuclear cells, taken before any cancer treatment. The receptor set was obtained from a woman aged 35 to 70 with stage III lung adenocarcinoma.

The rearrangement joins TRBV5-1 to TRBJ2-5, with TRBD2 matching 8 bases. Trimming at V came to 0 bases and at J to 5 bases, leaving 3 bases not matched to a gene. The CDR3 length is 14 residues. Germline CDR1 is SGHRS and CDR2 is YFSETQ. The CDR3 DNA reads TGCGCCAGCAGCTTGGACCCGGGGGGGGAGACCCAGTACTTC. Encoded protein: CASSLDPGGETQYF. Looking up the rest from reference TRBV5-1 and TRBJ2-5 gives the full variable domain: KAGVTQTPRYLIKTRGQQVTLSCSPISGHRSVSWYQQTPGQGLQFLFEYFSETQRNKGNFPGRFSGRQFSNSRSEMNVSTLELGDSALYLCASSLDPGGETQYFGPGTRLLVL.

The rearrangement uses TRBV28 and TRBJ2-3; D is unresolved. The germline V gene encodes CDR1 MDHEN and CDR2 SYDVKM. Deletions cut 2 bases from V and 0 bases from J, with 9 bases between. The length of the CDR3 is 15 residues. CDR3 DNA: TGTGCCAGCAGTTTAACGCGGCCCAGCACAGATACGCAGTATTTT. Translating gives CASSLTRPSTDTQYF.

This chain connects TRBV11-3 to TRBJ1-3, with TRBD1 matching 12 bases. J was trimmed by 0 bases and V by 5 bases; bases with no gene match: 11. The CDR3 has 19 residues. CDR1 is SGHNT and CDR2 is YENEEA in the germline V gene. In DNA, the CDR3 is TGTGCCAGCAGCGGTTACCGGGACAGGGGGCCCTACTCTGGAAACACCATATATTTT. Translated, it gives CASSGYRDRGPYSGNTIYF.

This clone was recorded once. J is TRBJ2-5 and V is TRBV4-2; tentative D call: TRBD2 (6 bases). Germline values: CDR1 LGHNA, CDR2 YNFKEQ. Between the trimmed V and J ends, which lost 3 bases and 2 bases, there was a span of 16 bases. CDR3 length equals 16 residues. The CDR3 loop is CASSQVPGLGQETQYF. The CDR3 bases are TGTGCCAGCAGCCAGGTCCCGGGACTGGGGCAAGAGACCCAGTACTTC.

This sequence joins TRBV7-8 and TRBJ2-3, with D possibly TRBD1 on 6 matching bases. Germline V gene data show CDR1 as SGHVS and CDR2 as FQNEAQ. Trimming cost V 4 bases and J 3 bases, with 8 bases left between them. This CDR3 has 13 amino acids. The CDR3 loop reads CASSSGTTDTQYF. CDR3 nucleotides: TGTGCCAGCAGCTCCGGGACAACAGATACGCAGTATTTT.

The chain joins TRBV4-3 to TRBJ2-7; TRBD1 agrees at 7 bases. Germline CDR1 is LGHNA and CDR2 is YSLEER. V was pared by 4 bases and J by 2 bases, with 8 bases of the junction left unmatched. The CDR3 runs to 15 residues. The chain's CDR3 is CASSRDRDLPYEQYF. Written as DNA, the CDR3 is TGCGCCAGCAGCCGTGACAGGGATCTTCCCTACGAGCAGTACTTC.

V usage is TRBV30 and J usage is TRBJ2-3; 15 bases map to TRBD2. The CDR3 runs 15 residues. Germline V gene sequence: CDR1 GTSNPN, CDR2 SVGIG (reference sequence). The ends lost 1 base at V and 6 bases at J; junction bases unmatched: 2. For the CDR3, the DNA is TGTGCCTGGAGTGGGACTAGCGGGAGGGGGGATACGCAGTATTTT. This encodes CAWSGTSGRGDTQYF.